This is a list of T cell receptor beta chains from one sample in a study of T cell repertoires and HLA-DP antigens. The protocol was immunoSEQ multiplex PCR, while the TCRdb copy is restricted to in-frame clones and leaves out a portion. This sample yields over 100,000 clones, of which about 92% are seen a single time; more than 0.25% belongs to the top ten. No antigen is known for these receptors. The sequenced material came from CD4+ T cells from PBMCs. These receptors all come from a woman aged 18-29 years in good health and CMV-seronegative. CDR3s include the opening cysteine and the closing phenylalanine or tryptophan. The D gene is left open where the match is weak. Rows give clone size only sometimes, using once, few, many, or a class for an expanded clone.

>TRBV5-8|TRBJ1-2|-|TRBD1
CASTLTGTGGRGYGYTF
TGTGCCAGCACCTTGACCGGGACAGGGGGCCGGGGCTATGGCTACACCTTC
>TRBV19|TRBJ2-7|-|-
CASSIDRTLDPYEQYF
TGTGCCAGTAGTATAGATCGAACCCTTGACCCCTACGAGCAGTACTTC
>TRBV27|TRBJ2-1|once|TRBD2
CASSGTRVGNEQFF
TGTGCCAGCTCCGGGACTAGGGTTGGCAATGAGCAGTTCTTC
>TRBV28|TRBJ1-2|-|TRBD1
CASSFRDRDAKGYTF
TGTGCCAGCAGTTTTCGGGACAGGGACGCTAAGGGCTACACCTTC
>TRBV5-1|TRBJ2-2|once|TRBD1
CASSPHGTGIGGELFF
TGCGCCAGCAGCCCACACGGGACAGGGATCGGCGGGGAGCTGTTTTTT
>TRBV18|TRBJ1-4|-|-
CASGSTNEKLFF
TGTGCCAGCGGATCAACTAATGAAAAACTGTTTTTT
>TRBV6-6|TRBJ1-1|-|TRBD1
CASSTPGGDTEAFF
TGTGCCAGCAGTACCCCAGGGGGGGACACTGAAGCTTTCTTT
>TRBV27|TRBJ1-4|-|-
CASSWGFGEKLFF
TGTGCCAGCAGTTGGGGGTTTGGAGAAAAACTGTTTTTT
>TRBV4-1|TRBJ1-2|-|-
CASSQVVNIGGYTF
TGCGCCAGCAGCCAAGTAGTAAATATTGGTGGCTACACCTTC
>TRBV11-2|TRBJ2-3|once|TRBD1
CASSLLTGVRTDTQYF
TGTGCCAGCAGCTTGCTGACAGGGGTGAGGACAGATACGCAGTATTTT
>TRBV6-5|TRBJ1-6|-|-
CASSFGWRSPLHF
TGTGCCAGCAGCTTCGGGTGGCGTTCACCCCTCCACTTT
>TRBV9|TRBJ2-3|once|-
CASSVRGDGSSTDTQYF
TGTGCCAGCAGCGTACGTGGGGACGGATCTAGCACAGATACGCAGTATTTT
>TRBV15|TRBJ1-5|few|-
CATSDIPAAWRPQHF
TGTGCCACCAGCGATATCCCCGCGGCGTGGCGGCCCCAGCATTTT
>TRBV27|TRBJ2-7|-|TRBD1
CASSPSPLGQATSYEQYF
TGTGCCAGCAGTCCCAGCCCCTTGGGACAGGCTACCTCCTACGAGCAGTACTTC
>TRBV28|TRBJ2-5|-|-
CASSRDFQETQYF
TGTGCCAGCAGCCGGGACTTCCAAGAGACCCAGTACTTC
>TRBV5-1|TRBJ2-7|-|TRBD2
CASSAGLAGTYEQYF
TGCGCCAGCAGCGCGGGACTAGCGGGAACCTACGAGCAGTACTTC
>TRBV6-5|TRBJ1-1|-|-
CASRTNTEAFF
TGTGCCAGCAGGACTAACACTGAAGCTTTCTTT
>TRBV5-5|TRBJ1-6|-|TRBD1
CASSFGNRGNSPLHF
TGTGCCAGCAGCTTCGGGAACAGGGGTAATTCACCCCTCCACTTT
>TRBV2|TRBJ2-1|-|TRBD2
CASRRSGSLLNEQFF
TGTGCCAGCAGACGTAGCGGGAGCCTTTTGAATGAGCAGTTCTTC
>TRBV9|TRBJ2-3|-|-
CASSVEAGTDTQYF
TGTGCCAGCAGCGTAGAGGCTGGGACAGATACGCAGTATTTT
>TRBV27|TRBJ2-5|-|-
CASSFGNPGKETQYF
TGTGCCAGCAGTTTCGGCAATCCGGGCAAAGAGACCCAGTACTTC
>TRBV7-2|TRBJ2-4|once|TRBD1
CASSSTGGVNIQYF
TGTGCCAGCAGCTCCACAGGGGGTGTAAACATTCAGTACTTC
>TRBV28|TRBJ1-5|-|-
CASRSDKPQHF
TGTGCCAGCAGGAGCGACAAGCCCCAGCATTTT
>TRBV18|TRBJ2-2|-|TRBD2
CASSPISGVNTGELFF
TGTGCCAGCTCTCCTATTAGCGGGGTGAACACCGGGGAGCTGTTTTTT
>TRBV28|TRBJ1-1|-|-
CASSLAGGRGTEAFF
TGTGCCAGCAGTTTAGCGGGGGGGCGCGGGACTGAAGCTTTCTTT
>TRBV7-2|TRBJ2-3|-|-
CASSLAWGTDTQYF
TGTGCCAGCAGCTTAGCCTGGGGTACAGATACGCAGTATTTT
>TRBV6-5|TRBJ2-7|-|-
CASSYSGGEVYEQYF
TGTGCCAGCAGTTACTCAGGAGGCGAGGTCTACGAGCAGTACTTC